The 8 T cell receptor beta chains below come from one sample, sequenced in a study of T cells in Graves' hyperthyroidism and ophthalmopathy. Researchers amplified the TCR beta CDR3 regions from RNA transcripts. In the first-round RT-PCR of the TCR CDR3, the HTBI primer set was used. A single record per CDR3 protein comes from TCRdb applying MiXCR to the multiplex PCR reads. The table records 450,000 to 600,000 distinct CDR3 sequences, around 15% of them present only once. Sequenced input: blood. The receptors stem from a woman aged 40 to 55 with Graves' hyperthyroidism.

This clonotype has just a few counts. The junction shows a germline mismatch at one end, possibly a read error. The chain uses TRBV6-1 and TRBJ2-3, with a tentative D call TRBD1 (6 bases). The CDR3 spans 14 residues. Per the germline V gene, CDR1 is MNHNS and CDR2 is SASEGT. CDR3 in amino acids: CASRGTLYTGTQYF. CDR3 nucleotides: TGTGCCAGCAGAGGGACACTTTACACAGGTACGCAGTATTTT.

J is TRBJ1-1 and V is TRBV27; D is perhaps TRBD1 (6 bases). The V end lost 2 bases, the J end lost 4 bases, and 11 bases lay between the germline ends. The CDR3 contains 14 residues. CDR1 and CDR2 from the germline V gene are MNHEY and SMNVEV (reference sequence). CDR3 sequence (DNA): TGTGCCAGCAGTTTAGGGGGGCACAGCACTGAAGCTTTCTTT. As protein: CASSLGGHSTEAFF.

This chain links TRBV2 with TRBJ1-1, with D maybe TRBD1 (5 bases). Trimming left V 3 bases short and J 4 bases short, with 12 bases between. This CDR3 has 14 residues. Germline CDR1 is SNHLY and CDR2 is FYNNEI. The CDR3 DNA follows: TGTGCCAGCAGTGAGAGGCAGGGAAGCACTGAAGCTTTCTTT. Translating gives CASSERQGSTEAFF.

This clonotype was picked up many times. The J gene is TRBJ1-1, the V gene TRBV5-1; D is uncertain. V was cut by 2 bases and J by 6 bases, with 14 bases left in between. CDR1 is SGHRS, CDR2 YFSETQ, per germline. This CDR3 is built from 14 residues. CDR3: CASSFGRSDPEAFF. CDR3 nucleotides: TGCGCCAGCAGCTTTGGGAGGAGCGACCCTGAAGCTTTCTTT.

This clonotype has only a few counts. The chain has TRBV2 and TRBJ2-3, with TRBD2 as a possible D gene (5 bases). The CDR3 has 14 amino acids. With 8 bases removed from V and 0 bases from J, the gap between germline ends came to 12 bases. CDR1 and CDR2 (germline): SNHLY, FYNNEI. Here the CDR3 DNA reads TGTGCCAGCCGTAGCGAGTATAGCACAGATACGCAGTATTTT. It codes for CASRSEYSTDTQYF.

This clonotype was counted at least ten times. The gene calls are TRBV6-1 and TRBJ2-1; 7 nucleotides agree with TRBD1. The V segment lost 6 bases and the J segment 3 bases; nucleotides outside the gene matches: 17. Germline CDR1 MNHNS, CDR2 SASEGT. The CDR3 totals 18 residues. CDR3 DNA sequence: TGTGCCAGCAGCGGTCCAGGGGGTTCCTCGATACTCTACAATGAGCAGTTCTTC. Protein sequence: CASSGPGGSSILYNEQFF.

There are many counts of this clonotype. Its ends do not fully match the called genes, so a read error is possible. The chain carries TRBV3-1 and TRBJ1-3; unclear D gene. This CDR3 region has 16 residues. Germline CDR1 and CDR2: LGHDT and YNNKEL (reference sequence). CDR3 residues: CASSHQTARSENTIYF. The CDR3 DNA sequence: TGTGCCAGCAGCCATCAGACCGCCCGCTCTGAAAACACCATATATTTT.

This clonotype was counted at least ten times. V usage is TRBV28 and J usage is TRBJ2-3; D is unclear. This CDR3 has 15 amino acids. V was trimmed by 6 bases and J by 3 bases, leaving 16 bases between them. Per the germline V gene, CDR1 is MDHEN and CDR2 is SYDVKM. The CDR3 DNA follows: TGTGCCAGCAGCCCTCATGGGCAGGTTACAGATACGCAGTATTTT. Translation: CASSPHGQVTDTQYF.